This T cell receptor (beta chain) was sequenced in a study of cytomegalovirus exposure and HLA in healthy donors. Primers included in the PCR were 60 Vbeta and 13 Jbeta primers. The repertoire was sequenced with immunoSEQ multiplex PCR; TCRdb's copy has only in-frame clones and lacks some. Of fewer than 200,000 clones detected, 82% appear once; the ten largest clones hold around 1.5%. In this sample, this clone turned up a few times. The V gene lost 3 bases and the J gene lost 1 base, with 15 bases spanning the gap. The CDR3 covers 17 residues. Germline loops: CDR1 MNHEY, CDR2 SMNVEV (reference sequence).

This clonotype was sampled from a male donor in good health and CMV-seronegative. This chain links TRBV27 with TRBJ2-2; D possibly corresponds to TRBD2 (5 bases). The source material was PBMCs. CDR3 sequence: CASSFLRGSWNTGELFF. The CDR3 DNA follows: TGTGCCAGCAGTTTTTTAAGAGGGAGTTGGAACACCGGGGAGCTGTTTTTT.